This T cell receptor (beta chain) was sequenced during a study of T cells in Graves' hyperthyroidism and ophthalmopathy. Study-wide results and limits: For ophthalmopathy, model prediction preceded onset by a median around six months.

Germline CDR1 SGHRS, CDR2 YFSETQ. There are 14 residues in the CDR3. TCR beta CDR3 regions were amplified from RNA. When the TCR CDR3 underwent first-round RT-PCR, the HTBI primer set was used. From the multiplex PCR reads, TCRdb called clonotypes with MiXCR, one entry per CDR3 protein. The sample carries 600,000 or so distinct CDR3 sequences, 16% recorded once. This clonotype was seen at least ten times. Its antigen is not known. A junction boundary mismatches the germline segment, possibly from a read error. The material sequenced was blood. The chain recombines TRBV5-1 with TRBJ1-1; D is perhaps TRBD1 (6 bases). This sequence was found in a woman in her twenties or thirties with Graves' hyperthyroidism. CDR3 in DNA: TGTGCCAGCAGCTTGGACAGCGGGAACACTGAAGCTTTCTTT. Residues: CASSLDSGNTEAFF.